The clone carrying this T cell receptor (beta chain) was counted many times. The antigen is unknown. CDR1 MDHEN and CDR2 SYDVKM come from the germline V gene. This CDR3 contains 17 residues. Trimming removed 5 bases at V and 0 bases at J, with 17 bases between. This sample was taken from a study of Graves' ophthalmopathy and Graves' hyperthyroidism. Study background: Before any treatment was given, at initial diagnosis, peripheral blood was collected.

Using RNA transcripts, the TCR beta CDR3 regions were amplified. First-round RT-PCR relied on HTBI primers, and a second-round multiplex PCR came next. TCRdb used MiXCR to reprocess the multiplex PCR reads, holding one entry per CDR3 protein. The top ten clones hold around 40% of a sample with about 220,000 distinct CDR3 sequences, around a fifth of them seen once. PBMCs came from more than 8 ml of fresh peripheral blood. General study results and limits: The blood repertoire also included most expanded thyroid clonotypes above 0.001 frequency.

The chain employs TRBV28 and TRBJ1-5; no definite D call. Sequences were obtained from peripheral blood. This receptor was taken from a woman in her forties or fifties with Graves' ophthalmopathy. The CDR3 nucleotides are TGTGCCAGCAGTCCCCGGCGGGCGGGGTCTAGCAATCAGCCCCAGCATTTT. Translated: CASSPRRAGSSNQPQHF.